The next 18 T cell receptor beta chains were all read from a single sample in a study of blood T cell repertoires in COVID-19. Clones were sequenced by immunoSEQ multiplex PCR, and TCRdb holds only the in-frame ones, with some missing. Of roughly 70,000 clones in the sample, 80% to 85% were seen once. Sequenced sample: peripheral blood. These receptor sequences come from a woman aged 55 to 70 with acute or convalescent COVID-19.

The chain combines TRBV18 with TRBJ2-7; D perhaps matches TRBD2 (6 bases). Trimming took off 5 bases at V and 7 bases at J, with 15 bases between the two ends. In germline, CDR1 is KGHSH, CDR2 LQKENI. The CDR3 totals 13 residues. The CDR3 sequence is CASSGNGRGEQYF. CDR3 DNA: TGTGCCAGCTCAGGAAACGGACGGGGGGAGCAGTACTTC.

V gene TRBV5-1 combines with J gene TRBJ2-3; TRBD2 aligns across 13 bases. The CDR3 has 18 amino acids. Trimming removed 2 bases from V and 2 bases from J; junction bases left unmatched: 8. Germline V lookup: CDR1 SGHRS, CDR2 YFSETQ. DNA of the CDR3: TGCGCCAGCAGCTTAACTCCGGGACTAGCGGGAAACACAGATACGCAGTATTTT. Translation: CASSLTPGLAGNTDTQYF.

The chain is built from TRBV3-1 (or the pseudogene TRBV3-2) and TRBJ1-1; the match to TRBD1 covers 10 bases. After removal of 7 bases from V and 1 base from J, the junction contained 9 bases not matched to a gene. Germline-derived CDR1 and CDR2 are LGHDT and YNNKEL (reference sequence). This CDR3 has 16 residues. The CDR3 here is CASTSGTGVRNTEAFF. The CDR3 DNA sequence: TGTGCCAGCACCTCCGGGACAGGGGTAAGGAACACTGAAGCTTTCTTT.

This chain links TRBV24-1 with TRBJ2-1; TRBD1 is a possible D gene (6 bases). V lost 4 bases to trimming and J lost 8 bases, with 8 bases between them. In germline, CDR1 is KGHDR, CDR2 SFDVKD. The CDR3 has 12 residues. This CDR3 reads CATSEQGYEQFF. The DNA for the CDR3 is TGTGCCACCAGTGAGCAGGGGTATGAGCAGTTCTTC.

The CDR3 DNA reads TGTGCCTGGAGGGGACAGGGGGCTGATACGCAGTATTTT. Translating it yields CAWRGQGADTQYF. The chain joins TRBV30 to TRBJ2-3, with 12 positions matching TRBD1. The V gene's germline CDR1 is GTSNPN and CDR2 SVGIG (reference sequence). This CDR3 is 13 amino acids long. The V segment lost 3 bases and the J segment 6 bases; nucleotides outside the gene matches: 1. The full variable domain, with the rest looked up from reference TRBV30 and TRBJ2-3, is SQTIHQWPATLVQPVGSPLSLECTVEGTSNPNLYWYRQAAGRGLQLLFYSVGIGQISSEVPQNLSASRPQDRQFILSSKKLLLSDSGFYLCAWRGQGADTQYFGPGTRLTVL.

The chain couples TRBV5-1 to TRBJ1-5, with 9 bases aligning to TRBD1. There are 16 residues in the CDR3. In germline, CDR1 is SGHRS, CDR2 YFSETQ. Trimming removed 2 bases from V and 4 bases from J; junction bases left unmatched: 7. In nucleotides, the CDR3 is TGCGCCAGCAGCTTACCGGGACAGGGCGGTAATCAGCCCCAGCATTTT. Translation: CASSLPGQGGNQPQHF.

This clone appeared a single time. This chain links TRBV7-8 with TRBJ1-3, with 7 bases fitting TRBD1. Unmatched junction bases numbered 4, after V lost 1 base and J lost 4 bases. CDR3 length equals 15 residues. Germline-derived CDR1 and CDR2 are SGHVS and FQNEAQ. The CDR3 nucleotides read TGTGCCAGCAGCTTAGGGGGACAGTGGGGAAACACCATATATTTT. Amino acids: CASSLGGQWGNTIYF.

A single count supports this clone. The V and J genes are TRBV30 and TRBJ1-5; 9 nucleotides match TRBD1. The germline V gene encodes CDR1 GTSNPN and CDR2 SVGIG (reference sequence). Trimming cost V 3 bases and J 1 base; bases outside gene matches: 7. The length of the CDR3 is 16 residues. DNA of the CDR3: TGTGCCTGGAGCGAGAACAGGGGGCTGAGCAATCAGCCCCAGCATTTT. Its translation: CAWSENRGLSNQPQHF.

The V and J genes are TRBV11-2 and TRBJ2-1, with 7 bases aligning to TRBD2. This CDR3 has 14 amino acids. Trimming took 0 bases from V and 9 from J; bases not matched to a gene: 5. The V gene's germline CDR1 is SGHAT and CDR2 FQNNGV. The CDR3 DNA reads as TGTGCCAGCAGCTTAGACCCGGGGGGAGCTGAGCAGTTCTTC. The encoded protein is CASSLDPGGAEQFF.

The chain uses TRBV11-2 and TRBJ2-3; the D gene is possibly TRBD2 (5 bases). Germline V gene lookup returns CDR1 SGHAT and CDR2 FQNNGV. The CDR3 is 13 residues long. With 0 bases removed from V and 8 bases from J, the gap between germline ends came to 9 bases. The CDR3 here is CASSLELAATQYF. CDR3 sequence (DNA): TGTGCCAGCAGCTTAGAGCTAGCTGCTACGCAGTATTTT.

The chain carries TRBV4-2 and TRBJ2-3, with TRBD2 identical over 10 bases. This CDR3 has 17 amino acids. The germline CDR1 and CDR2 sequences are LGHNA and YNFKEQ. V gave up 2 bases and J gave up 6 bases; unmatched junction bases: 11. DNA of the CDR3: TGTGCCAGCAGCCAACTTAGCGGGGGGTTTGATCCGGATACGCAGTATTTT. The encoded protein is CASSQLSGGFDPDTQYF.

The chain carries TRBV6-5 and TRBJ2-1, with D tentatively TRBD2 (7 bases). Germline values: CDR1 MNHEY, CDR2 SVGAGI. The V end lost 7 bases, the J end lost 4 bases, and 17 bases lay between the germline ends. The CDR3 runs 15 residues. The chain's CDR3 is CASTWGGGAYNEQFF. CDR3 nucleotide sequence: TGTGCCAGCACCTGGGGCGGGGGCGCTTACAATGAGCAGTTCTTC.

V gene TRBV21-1 combines with J gene TRBJ1-1. TRBV21-1 is tagged as a pseudogene. This CDR3 contains 16 residues. CDR3 nucleotides: TGTGCCAGCAGCAAAGGTAAAGGAGTAATGAACACTGAAGCTTTCTTT. Translating it yields CASSKGKGVMNTEAFF.

CDR3 protein: CASRTGGTGELFF. The CDR3 DNA reads TGTGCCAGCAGGACAGGGGGAACCGGGGAGCTGTTTTTT. The chain recombines TRBV12-3 or TRBV12-4 with TRBJ2-2; 9 bases are shared with TRBD1. The length of the CDR3 is 13 residues. Losses at the gene ends were 6 bases for V and 5 bases for J; bases not matched to a gene: 1.

The chain is built from TRBV10-3 and TRBJ2-2; 8 nucleotides align to TRBD1. This CDR3 region has 16 residues. The germline V gene has CDR1 ENHRY and CDR2 SYGVKD. The V segment lost 6 bases and the J segment 9 bases; nucleotides outside the gene matches: 15. CDR3 region: CAISPRQGPFSRELFF. Written as DNA, the CDR3 is TGTGCCATCAGCCCCCGACAGGGGCCCTTCTCCAGGGAGCTGTTTTTT.

The rearrangement links TRBV5-1 to TRBJ1-1; D unresolved. V gave up 1 base and J gave up 6 bases, with 19 bases separating them. Germline CDR1 reads SGHRS; CDR2 reads YFSETQ. This CDR3 contains 16 residues. CDR3 sequence (DNA): TGCGCCAGCAGCTTGAACGGAGTCGGACTTTTCGCTGAAGCTTTCTTT. It codes for CASSLNGVGLFAEAFF.

V is TRBV9 and J is TRBJ2-5, with TRBD2 matching over 7 bases. Per germline, CDR1 SGDLS and CDR2 YYNGEE. This CDR3 region has 16 residues. The V and J ends lost 0 bases and 1 base, in that order; junction bases with no gene match: 6. The CDR3 bases are TGTGCCAGCAGCGTAGCTTCGACGGGGGGCCAAGAGACCCAGTACTTC. The encoded protein is CASSVASTGGQETQYF.

This rearrangement joins TRBV4-1 to TRBJ1-3; possible D gene TRBD1, 5 bases. The ends were cut back, 6 bases at V and 0 bases at J, with 12 bases in the middle. This CDR3 has 15 residues. Looked up from germline, CDR1 is MGHRA and CDR2 is YSYEKL. The CDR3 DNA sequence: TGCGCCAGCAGTTTCGACAGCCTCTCTGGAAACACCATATATTTT. This encodes CASSFDSLSGNTIYF.